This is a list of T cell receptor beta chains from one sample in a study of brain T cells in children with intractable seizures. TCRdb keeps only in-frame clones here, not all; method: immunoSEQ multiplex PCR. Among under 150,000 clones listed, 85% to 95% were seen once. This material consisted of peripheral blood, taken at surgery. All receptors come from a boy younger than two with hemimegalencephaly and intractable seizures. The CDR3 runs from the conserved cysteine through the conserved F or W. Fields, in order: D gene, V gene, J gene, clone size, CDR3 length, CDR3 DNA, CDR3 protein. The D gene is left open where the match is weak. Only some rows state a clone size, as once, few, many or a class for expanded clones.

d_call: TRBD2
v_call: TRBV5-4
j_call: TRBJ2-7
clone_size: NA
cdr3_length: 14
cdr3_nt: TGTGCCAGCAGCTTGTATAGCGGGAGTTACGAGCAGTACTTC
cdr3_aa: CASSLYSGSYEQYF

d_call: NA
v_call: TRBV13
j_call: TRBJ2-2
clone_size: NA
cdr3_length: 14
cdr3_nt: TGTGCCAGCAGCTTAGGGGTTGGTACCGGGGAGCTGTTTTTT
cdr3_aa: CASSLGVGTGELFF

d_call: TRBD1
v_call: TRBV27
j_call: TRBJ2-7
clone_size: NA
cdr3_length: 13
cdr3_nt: TGTGCCAGCAGTGTACAGGGGGGCTACGAGCAGTACTTC
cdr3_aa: CASSVQGGYEQYF

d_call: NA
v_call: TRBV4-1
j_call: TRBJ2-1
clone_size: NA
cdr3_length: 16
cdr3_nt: TGCGCCAGCAGCCAAGTGGGTTCTACACTCTACAATGAGCAGTTCTTC
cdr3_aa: CASSQVGSTLYNEQFF

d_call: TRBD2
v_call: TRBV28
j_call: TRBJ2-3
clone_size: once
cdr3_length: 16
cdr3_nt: TGTGCCAGCGACCTTTGGCGGGAGTCGAGCACAGATACGCAGTATTTT
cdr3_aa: CASDLWRESSTDTQYF

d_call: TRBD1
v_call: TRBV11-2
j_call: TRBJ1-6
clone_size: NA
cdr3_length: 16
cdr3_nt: TGTGCCAGCAGCCCGGGACAGAGCTCCTATAATTCACCCCTCCACTTT
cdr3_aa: CASSPGQSSYNSPLHF

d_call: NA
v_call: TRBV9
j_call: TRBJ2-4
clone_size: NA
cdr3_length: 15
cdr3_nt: TGTGCCAGCAGCGCCCAAGGTGGCAGCCCAAACATTCAGTACTTC
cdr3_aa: CASSAQGGSPNIQYF

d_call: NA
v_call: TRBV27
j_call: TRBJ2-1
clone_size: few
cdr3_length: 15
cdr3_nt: TGTGCCAGCAGTTCGGGACTTGGGGTCGACAATGAGCAGTTCTTC
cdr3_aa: CASSSGLGVDNEQFF

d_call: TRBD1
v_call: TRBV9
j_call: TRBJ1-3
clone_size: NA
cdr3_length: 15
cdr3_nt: TGTGCCAGCAGCGTAGACAGGGGGCCGGGAAACACCATATATTTT
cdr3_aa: CASSVDRGPGNTIYF

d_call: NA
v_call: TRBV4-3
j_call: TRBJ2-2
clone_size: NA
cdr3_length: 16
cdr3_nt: TGCGCCAGCAGCCAAGTGGAGGGGAGCGAGGGCGGGGAGCTGTTTTTT
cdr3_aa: CASSQVEGSEGGELFF

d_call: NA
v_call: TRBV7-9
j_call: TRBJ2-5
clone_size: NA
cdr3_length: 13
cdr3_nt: TGTGCCAGCAGCGCGGGACGTACTAGGACCCAGTACTTC
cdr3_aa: CASSAGRTRTQYF

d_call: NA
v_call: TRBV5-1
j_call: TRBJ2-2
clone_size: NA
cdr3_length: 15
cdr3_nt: TGCGCCAGCAGCTTTGGGGGTCACGGCACCGGGGAGCTGTTTTTT
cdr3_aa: CASSFGGHGTGELFF

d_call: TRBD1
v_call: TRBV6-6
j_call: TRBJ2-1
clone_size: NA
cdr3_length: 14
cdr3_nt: TGTGCCAGCTGGGACAGCCTAGACCTACATGAGCAGTTCTTC
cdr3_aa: CASWDSLDLHEQFF